The T cell receptor (beta chain) under discussion was sequenced for a study of chemoradiotherapy in HPV16-positive cancers. Germline V gene sequence: CDR1 SGHNT, CDR2 YYREEE (reference sequence). Trimming pared 0 bases from V and 3 bases from J, leaving 8 bases between. The CDR3 runs to 14 residues. General observations from the study: Functional assays defining HPV-specific T cells used only two HPV16-positive patients. In HPV16-positive patients, HPV-responsive T-cell expansion tracked better recurrence-free survival.

This clone has a handful of counts. Its antigen is unknown. Over chemoradiotherapy, repertoires were sampled more than once. Sequencing was performed with immunoSEQ multiplex PCR; in TCRdb, only in-frame clones are kept and a portion is missing. The sample includes over 10,000 clones, about 88% of them seen just once. The chain uses TRBV5-4 and TRBJ2-3; unclear D gene. This sequence originates from a human donor with HPV-associated anogenital cancer. This specimen consisted of blood, obtained from a patient who underwent chemoradiotherapy. CDR3 region: CASSLGARTDTQYF. The CDR3 nucleotides are TGTGCCAGCAGCTTGGGGGCCCGTACAGATACGCAGTATTTT.